This section outlines one T cell receptor (beta chain) sequence together with its context. Its antigen remains unknown. This record comes from a study of CD8+ T cells in alopecia areata. Across the study: Those patients who were treated received oral tofacitinib, which was given at 5 to 10 mg twice daily for moderate-to-severe alopecia areata. Dosing with tofacitinib proceeded for 6 to 18 months, followed by 6 months off drug. Whole-study findings and limits: Especially in alopecia totalis/universalis, lesional scalp showed greater clonality than normal scalp did. Normal skin's resident alphabeta T cells are also sequenced in scalp samples.

Individuals with alopecia areata gave both lesional scalp punch biopsies and peripheral blood for collection. Trimming removed 7 bases from V and 0 bases from J, with 27 bases in between. In germline, CDR1 is GTSNPN, CDR2 SVGIG (reference sequence). CDR3 size: 18 residues. Following RNA extraction, reverse transcription yielded cDNA that acted as the sequencing template. Generated by immunoSEQ multiplex PCR, the TCRdb table keeps only in-frame clones and is missing some. The sample holds over 14,000 clones, under 60% seen once. The source material was skin, sampled at week 0. The sequence came from a human donor with alopecia areata. The chain recombines TRBV30 with TRBJ1-1, with D possibly matching TRBD1 (5 bases). The CDR3 loop reads CAFLRRGGGFSMNTEAFF. Written as DNA, the CDR3 is TGTGCCTTTCTCAGACGGGGCGGGGGATTTTCCATGAACACTGAAGCTTTCTTT.